This TCR beta chain appears in the sequencing data of a study of naive and memory T cell subsets. An equimolar mix of two oligonucleotides served as the beta constant-region primer for TRBC1 and TRBC2. TCRdb independently ran MiXCR on the UMI-ligation and nested PCR reads; one entry per CDR3 protein. The profile shows about 85,000 distinct CDR3 sequences, under 15% of them singletons. V shed 0 bases and J shed 1 base, with 16 bases lying between them. This CDR3 contains 17 residues. Germline CDR1 GTSNPN, CDR2 SVGIG (reference sequence). This clonotype was found many times. Sequenced: central memory CD4+ T cells from blood. The chain is built from TRBV30 and TRBJ1-3; D ambiguous. This receptor was obtained from a human donor in good health. CDR3 sequence reads: CAWSVRVQGWSGNTIYF. In DNA, the CDR3 is TGTGCCTGGAGTGTAAGGGTTCAAGGGTGGTCTGGAAACACCATATATTTT.